Here is one T cell receptor beta chain with its context. The PCR employed 60 Vbeta primers together with 13 Jbeta primers. In the authors' methods: A later analysis counted approximately 80 million unique TCR beta chains, around 10 million shared. Measured with immunoSEQ multiplex PCR; TCRdb has only the in-frame clones, and not every one. That table is the source of V, J and clone size, and D and trimming were worked out from the DNA. The data hold around 190,000 clones, with more than 65% observed a single time. This sample was included in a study of cytomegalovirus exposure and HLA in healthy donors. The material sequenced was PBMCs. The clonotype originates from a woman in her 50s in good health and CMV-seronegative.

The CDR3 protein is CASSGGDGGAETQYF. The CDR3 nucleotides read TGTGCCAGCAGCGGGGGGGATGGGGGAGCGGAGACCCAGTACTTC. The genes are TRBV9 and TRBJ2-5, with a possible D match to TRBD2 (6 bases). V shed 3 bases and J shed 5 bases, with 17 bases lying between them. Germline lookup yields CDR1 SGDLS and CDR2 YYNGEE. The CDR3 sequence is 15 residues long.